Listed below are T cell receptor beta chains from one sample, sequenced in a study of OX40 agonist ivuxolimab in advanced cancers. The repertoire was sequenced with immunoSEQ multiplex PCR; TCRdb's copy has only in-frame clones and lacks some. The sample includes just under 65,000 clones, 86% of them seen just once. Sequences were derived from CD4+ or CD8+ T cells sorted from blood, sampled in a trial of the OX40 agonist ivuxolimab. Every receptor here comes from an adult with an advanced solid tumor such as melanoma, head and neck, liver or kidney cancer. Both conserved end residues are part of each CDR3. The D gene is left open where the match is weak. Expanded clones are given a class, and other clones once, few, many or no size at all.

J	V	size	D	CDR3	DNA
TRBJ2-7	TRBV4-1	-	TRBD2	CASSQDRQAGNEQYF	TGCGCCAGCAGCCAAGATCGACAAGCGGGAAACGAGCAGTACTTC
TRBJ2-2	TRBV5-1	-	TRBD2	CASSLGWLAGAGTGELFF	TGCGCCAGCAGCTTGGGTTGGCTAGCGGGAGCGGGAACCGGGGAGCTGTTTTTT
TRBJ2-7	TRBV28	-	TRBD2	CASSLGGRDEQYF	TGTGCCAGCAGTTTGGGGGGGAGGGACGAGCAGTACTTC
TRBJ1-5	TRBV28	once	-	CASRGSNQPQHF	TGTGCCAGCAGGGGGAGCAATCAGCCCCAGCATTTT
TRBJ2-2	TRBV6-1	few	-	CAMGEGMNTGELFF	TGTGCCATGGGCGAGGGAATGAACACCGGGGAGCTGTTTTTT
TRBJ2-2	TRBV27	-	TRBD1	CASSSGTANTGELFF	TGTGCCAGCAGCTCCGGGACAGCGAACACCGGGGAGCTGTTTTTT
TRBJ2-7	TRBV11-2	-	-	CASSFQSYEQYF	TGTGCCAGCAGCTTCCAGTCCTACGAGCAGTACTTC
TRBJ2-5	TRBV29-1	-	-	CSVGTGRETQYF	TGCAGCGTTGGGACAGGGCGGGAGACTCAGTACTTC
TRBJ2-7	TRBV18	once	-	CASSPKTAPYEQYF	TGTGCCAGCTCACCAAAGACAGCGCCCTACGAGCAGTACTTC
TRBJ1-1	TRBV6-1	-	TRBD1	CASSEWTGPTEAFF	TGTGCCAGCAGTGAATGGACAGGGCCCACTGAAGCTTTCTTT
TRBJ1-2	TRBV4-2	once	TRBD1	CASSRGTGGAIGYTF	TGTGCCAGCAGCCGCGGCACAGGGGGCGCGATTGGCTACACCTTC
TRBJ2-5	TRBV6-6	-	-	CAGRGQETQYF	TGTGCCGGCAGGGGCCAAGAGACCCAGTACTTC
TRBJ2-3	TRBV6-6	once	-	CASRGEPADTQYF	TGTGCCAGCAGAGGGGAGCCGGCAGATACGCAGTATTTT
TRBJ1-5	TRBV19	few	TRBD1	CASSPEDRQGSNQPQHF	TGTGCCAGTAGCCCCGAGGACAGGCAGGGTTCCAATCAGCCCCAGCATTTT
TRBJ1-2	TRBV2	-	-	CASSGGATYGYTF	TGTGCCAGCAGCGGGGGCGCGACCTATGGCTACACCTTC
TRBJ1-3	TRBV5-4	-	TRBD1	CASSLQGADGNTIYF	TGTGCCAGCAGCTTACAGGGGGCTGACGGAAACACCATATATTTT
TRBJ2-2	TRBV23-1	few	-	CASSQQKGARNTGELFF	TGCGCCAGCAGTCAACAGAAAGGGGCTAGGAACACCGGGGAGCTGTTTTTT
TRBJ2-3	TRBV19	-	-	CASSRFSSTDTQYF	TGTGCCAGTAGTAGGTTTTCTAGCACAGATACGCAGTATTTT
TRBJ1-6	TRBV11-2	-	-	CASSLVGRGLLNSPLHF	TGTGCCAGCAGCTTAGTAGGCAGGGGATTGCTAAATTCACCCCTCCACTTT
TRBJ2-3	TRBV2	-	TRBD2	CASSAGLAGEGGDTQYF	TGTGCCAGCAGTGCAGGACTAGCGGGAGAAGGAGGGGATACGCAGTATTTT
TRBJ2-5	TRBV5-1	-	TRBD2	CASSGIAGARETQYF	TGCGCCAGCAGTGGGATAGCGGGAGCTCGGGAGACCCAGTACTTC
TRBJ2-3	TRBV11-1	-	-	CASSLGPDTQYF	TGTGCCAGCAGCTTAGGCCCAGATACGCAGTATTTT
TRBJ1-1	TRBV21-1	-	-	CASSKGPGTGNTEAFF	TGTGCCAGCAGCAAAGGCCCGGGGACGGGGAACACTGAAGCTTTCTTT
TRBJ2-7	TRBV19	-	TRBD1	CASKGTGGGEQYF	TGTGCCAGTAAGGGGACAGGGGGCGGCGAGCAGTACTTC
TRBJ2-1	TRBV18	-	-	CASSPPGYTYNEQFF	TGTGCCAGCTCACCACCGGGTTACACCTACAATGAGCAGTTCTTC